This entry features one TCR beta chain sequence. Its antigen is not yet known. No base quality information exists; no much larger clone differs at one position. The library was generated by the immunoSEQ multiplex PCR assay. The multiplex PCR relied on a mix of 60 forward primers for TCR Vbeta segments and 13 reverse primers for TCR Jbeta segments. The CDR3 region of rearranged TCR beta genes was amplified from genomic DNA by a multiplex PCR assay. Amplified TCR beta libraries were sequenced as 87-base-pair reads on the Illumina HiSeq System. As for how the authors treated the data: Across the 700 or so repertoires, a later analysis counted approximately 83 million unique TCR beta chains, roughly 11 million of which were shared by at least two donors. To remove PCR and sequencing errors, raw reads were error-corrected and collapsed into unique sequences using a nearest-neighbor algorithm that merged closely related sequences. Alignment of CDR3 sequences to IMGT reference sequences was used to assign V, D and J gene segments. For a sequence to be retained, a match of at least six nucleotides to both a V gene segment and a J gene segment was required. Rearrangements were called productive when the CDR3 lacked stop codons and stayed in frame with V and J; all others were non-productive. Following IMGT convention, CDR3 was defined as the stretch from the second conserved V-encoded cysteine up to the conserved J-encoded phenylalanine. Sequences without an unambiguous match to a single V gene segment were excluded from the earlier analysis of almost 600 of the donors. An earlier analysis of 500 to 600 of the donors classified V segments as functional when productive rearrangements were above 56.7% and as segregating when the standard deviation between donors was above 5%. To diagnose cytomegalovirus status from the catalog of TCR beta chain sequences, a statistical classification framework was built. In a later analysis, V and J genes were assigned by comparing TCR nucleotide sequences against IMGT/GENE-DB human TR gene sequences. In a later analysis, CDR3 sequences and most-parsimonious VDJ recombination scenarios were assigned using the TCRdist pipeline. In a later analysis, every TCR beta chain was defined by the combination of its CDR3 amino acid sequence and its V-gene family, and reads without a unique V-gene family were dropped. In a later analysis, 500 to 700 highly shared, low-generation-probability nucleotide sequences were removed to address suspected cross-contamination and a sequencing artifact. In a later analysis, a clonal expansion index was calculated for each public chain from normalized within-repertoire ranks of inferred template counts. In a later analysis, generation probabilities were computed using a VDJ recombination model fitted to out-of-frame rearrangements, and the results were checked against IGoR. Hypergeometric tests were used in a later analysis to score TCR-TCR, TCR-HLA and TCR-CMV co-occurrence, with a repertoire-size bias correction applied to the TCR pairs. To estimate false discovery rates, a later analysis permuted the HLA or CMV assignments 20 times. In a later analysis, co-occurring TCRs were grouped with DBSCAN, and TCRdist sequence similarity was added when clustering was performed within HLA-allele-positive subsets. Repertoires with fewer than 30,000 or more than 120,000 public chains were left out of co-occurrence clustering, as were several repertoires with anomalous nucleotide sharing. TCRdb provides this immuneACCESS table in a form limited to in-frame rearrangements. Some clones are lacking; in checked studies, under half of them reflect an unresolved V gene, and why the rest are absent is not known. That table is the source of V, J and clone size, and D and trimming were worked out from the DNA. The sample table shows roughly 92,000 clones, and approximately 80% are seen once. The top ten hold 4.2% of the sample.

CDR1 and CDR2 are read off the germline V gene as SGHDN and FVKESK. The CDR3 runs 14 residues from the cysteine to the phenylalanine. The CDR3 DNA has 42 bases and is translated from base 1. Trimming takes 3 bases from V and 0 bases from J, and the germline ends sit 6 bases apart. The record originates from a study of cytomegalovirus exposure and HLA in healthy donors (dated by TCRdb to the late 2010s). A note on the overall study: An earlier analysis of under 600 of the donors reported approximately 290 Gb of sequence data and some 120 million unique TCR beta sequences from 150 million to 200 million T cells. The study combined high-throughput TCR immunosequencing, statistical association of individual TCRs with disease status, and machine learning to predict cytomegalovirus infection status. A later analysis re-analyzed previously published TCR beta repertoires from 666 donors and added high-resolution HLA genotyping to study TCR occurrence patterns. Across around 400 genotyped donors of the cohort, an average of approximately 220,000 unique TCR beta nucleotide sequences per donor were sequenced, and roughly 18% of those sequences were non-productive. HLA typing included class I and class II loci at four-digit resolution. Besides the first cohort of under 700 subjects, a separate validation cohort made up of roughly 120 different subjects was used. In an earlier analysis of roughly 580 of the donors, high-throughput TCR beta sequencing was used to judge whether each TCR beta V gene segment behaved as functional or pseudogenic. The T cell repertoires of 550 to 850 subjects were profiled by immunosequencing and related to cytomegalovirus serostatus. The number of donors typed differed by locus, with roughly 629-640 for A, B, C, DRB1 and DQB1, 522 for DQA1, 606 for DPA1, and about 450 for DPB1. An early release covering roughly 600 HLA-typed donors comprised 250 to 350 gigabases of sequencing data and around 86 million unique TCR sequences. In the later analysis, no new phenotypic data were used to find candidate immune exposures; instead, reliance was placed on TCR beta sequences and their occurrence across donors. All discovery cohort repertoires had been generated on a single sequencing platform. Several DR-DQ haplotypes were handled as single units for association and clustering because linkage in the cohort was strong. Donor age, sex, ethnicity and CMV serostatus were collected together with the repertoire data. In a later genetic analysis, genome-wide SNP genotypes for about three fifths of the 666 donors were used, and that subset was treated as a discovery cohort. Among the approximately 420 genotyped donors, around 81% belonged to the genetic ancestry cluster associated with self-reported Caucasian donors. The study aimed to test whether signatures of past pathogen exposure could be identified by cataloging public T cell receptors. General study outcomes and caveats: Compared with equally common non-associated chains, HLA-associated TCR beta chains in a later analysis were more clonally expanded and had lower generation probabilities. When HLA alleles, especially DR and DQ, strongly co-occurred, attributing TCR associations to individual alleles was difficult. Seventeen rarely observed V segments, including chromosome 9 orphons, were excluded from the earlier analysis of a few hundred of the donors because counts were too low. A later analysis found that TCR association rates varied across HLA loci, with DRB1 alleles showing the most associated TCRs and HLA-C alleles the fewest. Broadly in line with IMGT annotations, most TCR beta V segments showed up in productive rearrangements about 90% or about 30% of the time in an earlier analysis of approximately 640 of the donors. A group of highly shared sequence variants was considered likely to be a technical artifact of the sequencing pipeline. A further reported finding was that TCR beta sequences accurately predicted the HLA-A and HLA-B alleles for most subjects in the first cohort. The authors suggested that the approach could potentially be generalized to other disease states and immunological phenotypes. In a later genetic analysis, a missense DCLRE1C variant was associated with V-gene and J-gene trimming of TCR beta chains, and the association was replicated in an independent cohort. A later analysis associated 16,951 TCR beta sequences with specific HLA alleles at a false discovery rate of 0.05. The classifier was reported to diagnose cytomegalovirus status with high specificity and sensitivity in both the original and validation cohorts. A later analysis found that most CMV-associated TCR beta chains appeared HLA-restricted, with HLA associations seemingly driven largely by CMV exposure. While some public TCRs were present in many individuals, most TCR sequences turned up only very rarely across donors. Immune exposure information for the cohort was limited to CMV serostatus. According to a later genetic analysis, donors in an Asian-associated ancestry cluster had fewer N-insertions in productive TCRs than the roughly 670-donor mean. The cohort was sequenced for TCR beta chains only, and without alpha or paired-chain data the features that could be detected were limited. The study gave a list of 150 to 200 TCR beta chains associated with cytomegalovirus. A later analysis reported that several top co-occurrence clusters appeared linked to parvovirus B19, influenza, CMV and Epstein-Barr virus. Correlated functional status among segregating V segments might be attributable to linkage disequilibrium, but an unknown experimental factor could not be ruled out. The 87-base-pair reads could not distinguish some IMGT-functional V segments, including TRBV6-2 and TRBV6-3, so those segments were excluded. Presence/absence analyses assumed roughly uniform sequencing depth across donors, an assumption that may not hold. In vitro tests confirmed that a few of the cytomegalovirus-associated TCR beta chains recognize cytomegalovirus antigens. HLA typing was unavailable for some donors at each locus, so association tests used only the typed subset.

The cohort consisted of approximately 690 healthy bone marrow donors. At the time of sampling, all cohort members were nominally healthy, though unrecorded immune exposures were likely present. The donor tested CMV seropositive, placing the donor among the approximately 290 seropositive members of the cohort. A peripheral blood sample was collected from each donor, and TCR beta sequencing was performed on peripheral blood mononuclear cells. The Qiagen DNeasy Blood Extraction Kit was used to extract genomic DNA from the blood cell samples. Specimen: PBMCs. The chain links TRBV14 with TRBJ1-3, and possibly TRBD1, on 5 matching bases. The receptor's source is a woman aged 70-85 years in good health and CMV-seropositive. The CDR3 has the sequence CASSQGHSGNTIYF. The DNA is as follows: TGTGCCAGCAGCCAGGGGCACTCTGGAAACACCATATATTTT.